A single sample gave rise to the 6 T cell receptor beta chains below, sequenced in a study. MiXCR, applied by TCRdb to the 5' RACE reads, yields one record per CDR3 protein. Of 45,000 to 60,000 distinct CDR3 sequences in the sample, approximately 24% were seen once. The sequencing input was tumor-infiltrating naive CD4+ T cells sorted from the breast tumor. The sample's subset: naive CD4+ T cells, CD4+CD45RA+CD25-. Receptor source: a female donor with breast cancer.

The DNA for the CDR3 is TGCGCCAGCGGAGGAGGGCCGCAAGAGACCCAGTACTTC. It is translated as CASGGGPQETQYF. The chain joins TRBV5-1 to TRBJ2-5, with TRBD2 as a possible D gene (6 bases). The CDR3 extends over 13 amino acids. Deletions cut 7 bases from V and 2 bases from J, with 12 bases between. Germline CDR1 reads SGHRS; CDR2 reads YFSETQ.

This clonotype was observed a single time. The chain is built from TRBV5-5 and TRBJ2-7; a weak D match, TRBD2 (5 bases). This CDR3 is built from 10 residues. Trimming left V 3 bases short and J 9 bases short, with 7 bases between. CDR1 SGHKS and CDR2 YYEKEE come from the germline V gene (reference sequence). The CDR3 DNA reads as TGTGCCAGCAGCTCCGGGGTGCAGTACTTC. Translation gives CASSSGVQYF.

This clonotype showed up many times. V usage is TRBV6-1 and J usage is TRBJ2-7; no firm D call. The CDR3 spans 13 residues. Trimming pared 7 bases from V and 3 bases from J, leaving 13 bases between. The V gene's germline CDR1 is MNHNS and CDR2 SASEGT. This CDR3 is CASTELALYEQYF. CDR3 coding DNA: TGTGCCAGCACAGAATTAGCTCTCTACGAGCAGTACTTC.

Comment on this clonotype: The junction differs from germline at one of its ends, possibly a read error. V usage is TRBV6-1 and J usage is TRBJ2-1; D is unresolved. This CDR3 contains 16 residues. Germline V gene sequence: CDR1 MNHNS, CDR2 SASEGT. CDR3 protein: CASSGRQASSYDEQFF. The CDR3 region has the DNA TGTGCCAGCAGTGGTCGGCAGGCGAGCTCCTACGATGAGCAGTTCTTC.

Details on this clonotype: This may stem from a read error, because a much larger clone lies one nucleotide away. The chain combines TRBV5-1 with TRBJ1-1, with D possibly matching TRBD1 (6 bases). From germline, CDR1 is SGHRS and CDR2 YFSETQ. This CDR3 has 14 residues. This chain's CDR3 is CASESGHMNTEALF. CDR3 nucleotides: TGCGCCAGCGAATCGGGACATATGAACACTGAAGCTCTCTTT.

This clonotype was observed at least ten times. The rearrangement links TRBV9 to TRBJ2-7; 11 nucleotides align to TRBD2. In germline, CDR1 is SGDLS, CDR2 YYNGEE. This CDR3 spans 16 amino acids. V lost 0 bases to trimming and J lost 4 bases; unmatched junction nucleotides: 6. The CDR3 bases are TGTGCCAGCAGCGTAGCCAACTCTAGCGGGAGGTACGAGCAGTACTTC. Its translation: CASSVANSSGRYEQYF.